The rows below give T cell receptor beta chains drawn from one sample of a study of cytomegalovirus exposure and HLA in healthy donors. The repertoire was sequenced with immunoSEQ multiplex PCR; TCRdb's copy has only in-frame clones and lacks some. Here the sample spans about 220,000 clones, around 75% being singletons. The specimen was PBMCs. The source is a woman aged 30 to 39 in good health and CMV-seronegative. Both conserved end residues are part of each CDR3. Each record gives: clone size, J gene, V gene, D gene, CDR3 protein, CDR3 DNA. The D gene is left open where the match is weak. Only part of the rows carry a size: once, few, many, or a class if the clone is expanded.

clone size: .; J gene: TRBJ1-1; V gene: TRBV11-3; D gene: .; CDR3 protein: CASSFHRSEAFF; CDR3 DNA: TGTGCCAGCAGCTTTCACAGGTCTGAAGCTTTCTTT
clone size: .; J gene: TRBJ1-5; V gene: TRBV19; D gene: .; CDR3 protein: CASSTLPGQPQHF; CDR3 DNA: TGTGCCAGTAGTACCCTCCCGGGTCAGCCCCAGCATTTT
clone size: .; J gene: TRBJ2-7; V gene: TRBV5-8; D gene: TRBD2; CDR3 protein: CASGTSGIFYEQYF; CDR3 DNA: TGTGCCAGCGGGACTAGCGGGATTTTCTACGAGCAGTACTTC
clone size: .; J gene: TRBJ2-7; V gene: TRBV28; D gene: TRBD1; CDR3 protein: CASNRQGGDEQYF; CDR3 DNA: TGTGCCAGCAATAGACAGGGGGGCGACGAGCAGTACTTC
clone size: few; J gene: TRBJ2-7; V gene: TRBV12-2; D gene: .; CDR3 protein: CASRLVVVIAGVTYTGRSF; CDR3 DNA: TGTGCAAGTCGCTTAGTTGTTGTGATAGCGGGAGTAACCTACACCGGCAGGTCCTTC
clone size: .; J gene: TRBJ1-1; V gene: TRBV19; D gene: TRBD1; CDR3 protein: CASRRQGWTEAFF; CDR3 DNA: TGTGCCAGTAGAAGACAGGGGTGGACTGAAGCTTTCTTT
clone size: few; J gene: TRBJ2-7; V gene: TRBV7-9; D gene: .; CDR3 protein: CASSPPGQPYEQYF; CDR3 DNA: TGTGCCAGCAGCCCCCCCGGACAGCCTTACGAGCAGTACTTC
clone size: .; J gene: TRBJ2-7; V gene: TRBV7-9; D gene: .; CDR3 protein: CSSSLVPYEQYF; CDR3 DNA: TGTTCCAGCAGCTTAGTTCCTTACGAGCAGTACTTC
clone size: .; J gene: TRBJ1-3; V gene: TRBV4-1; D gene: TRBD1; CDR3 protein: CASSQEERGGVGNTIYF; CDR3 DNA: TGCGCCAGCAGCCAAGAAGAGAGAGGGGGCGTGGGAAACACCATATATTTT
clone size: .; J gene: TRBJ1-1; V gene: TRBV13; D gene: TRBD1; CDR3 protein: CASSLGQGPTEAFF; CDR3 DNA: TGTGCCAGCAGCTTAGGACAGGGGCCCACTGAAGCTTTCTTT
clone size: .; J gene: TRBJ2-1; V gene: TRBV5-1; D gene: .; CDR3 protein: CASSPFRQAVEQFF; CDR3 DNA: TGCGCCAGCAGCCCCTTCAGACAGGCAGTCGAGCAGTTCTTC
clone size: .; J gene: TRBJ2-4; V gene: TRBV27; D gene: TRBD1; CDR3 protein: CASSNWDSQRRENIQYF; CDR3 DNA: TGTGCCAGCAGTAATTGGGACAGCCAACGAAGGGAAAACATTCAGTACTTC
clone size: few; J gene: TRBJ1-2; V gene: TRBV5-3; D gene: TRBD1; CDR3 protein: CARSFREGAMLSYTF; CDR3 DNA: TGTGCCAGAAGCTTTCGTGAGGGGGCAATGCTAAGCTACACCTTC
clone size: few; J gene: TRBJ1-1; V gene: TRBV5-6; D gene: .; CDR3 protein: CASSQGVNTEAFF; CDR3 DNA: TGTGCCAGCAGCCAAGGGGTTAACACTGAAGCTTTCTTT
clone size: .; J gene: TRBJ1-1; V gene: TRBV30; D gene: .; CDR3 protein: CAWGKTGNTEAFF; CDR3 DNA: TGTGCCTGGGGAAAGACAGGGAACACTGAAGCTTTCTTT
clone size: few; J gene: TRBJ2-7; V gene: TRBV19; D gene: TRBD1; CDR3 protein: CASSSRDRPPYEQYF; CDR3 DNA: TGTGCCAGTAGTTCCCGGGACAGACCACCCTACGAGCAGTACTTC
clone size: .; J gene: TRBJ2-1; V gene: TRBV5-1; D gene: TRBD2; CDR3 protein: CASSLDTSGYNEQFF; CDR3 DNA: TGCGCCAGCAGCTTAGATACTAGCGGCTACAATGAGCAGTTCTTC
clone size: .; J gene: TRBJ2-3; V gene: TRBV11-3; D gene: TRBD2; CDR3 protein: CASSTGLALSTDTQYF; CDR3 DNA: TGTGCCAGCAGCACCGGACTAGCCCTTAGCACAGATACGCAGTATTTT
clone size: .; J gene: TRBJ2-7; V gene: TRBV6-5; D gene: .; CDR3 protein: CASSYEGVGYEQYF; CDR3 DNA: TGTGCCAGCAGTTACGAGGGAGTCGGCTACGAGCAGTACTTC
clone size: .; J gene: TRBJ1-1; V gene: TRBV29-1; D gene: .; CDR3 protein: CSVAGGWGTEAFF; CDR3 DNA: TGCAGCGTTGCTGGGGGCTGGGGCACTGAAGCTTTCTTT
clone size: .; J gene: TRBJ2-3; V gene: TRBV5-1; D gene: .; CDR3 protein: CASSLVTDTQYF; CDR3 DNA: TGCGCCAGCAGCTTGGTAACAGATACGCAGTATTTT
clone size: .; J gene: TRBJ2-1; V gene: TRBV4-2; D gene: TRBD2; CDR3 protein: CASSQNSGSSYNEQFF; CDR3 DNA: TGTGCCAGCAGCCAGAATAGCGGGAGCTCCTACAATGAGCAGTTCTTC
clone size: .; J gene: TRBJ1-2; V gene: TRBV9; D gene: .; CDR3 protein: CASSYGQNYGYTF; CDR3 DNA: TGTGCCAGCAGCTACGGACAGAACTATGGCTACACCTTC
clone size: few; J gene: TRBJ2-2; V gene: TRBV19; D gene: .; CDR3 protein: CASSIQGRGTGELFF; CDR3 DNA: TGTGCCAGTAGTATACAGGGGCGCGGCACCGGGGAGCTGTTTTTT
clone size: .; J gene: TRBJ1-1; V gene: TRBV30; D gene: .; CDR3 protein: CAWSFRGFKNTEAFF; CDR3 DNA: TGTGCCTGGAGTTTCCGGGGTTTTAAGAACACTGAAGCTTTCTTT
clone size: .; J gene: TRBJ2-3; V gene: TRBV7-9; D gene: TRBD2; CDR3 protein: CASSRTSGQSDTQYF; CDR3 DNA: TGTGCCAGCAGCCGGACTAGCGGCCAGAGTGATACGCAGTATTTT
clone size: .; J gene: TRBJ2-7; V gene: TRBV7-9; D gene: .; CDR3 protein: CASIGTSGAGEQYF; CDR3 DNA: TGTGCCAGCATAGGGACAAGCGGGGCGGGCGAGCAGTACTTC